The entry that follows covers one T cell receptor (beta chain) sequence. Here immunoSEQ multiplex PCR was the method, and the copy in TCRdb shows in-frame clones only, minus some. In the table there are under 400,000 clones, roughly 91% of which are singletons. This sample was taken from a study of Ad26.COV2.S vaccination and SARS-CoV-2 variants. Treatment reported: 15 to 20 received Ad26.COV2.S at low or high dose, single or two shots; about 5 received placebo; per-sample allocation not given. Samples came from day 63 after the first vaccine or placebo injection. This sequence was found in a person aged 18-65 years who received the Ad26.COV2.S COVID-19 vaccine or a placebo. Sequences were derived from peripheral blood, sampled in a trial of Ad26.COV2.S vaccine versus placebo.

CDR3 in amino acids: CASSLAGAVIQETQYF. DNA for the CDR3: TGTGCCAGCAGCTTAGCGGGGGCGGTGATCCAAGAGACCCAGTACTTC. The V gene is TRBV7-2, the J gene TRBJ2-5; D possibly corresponds to TRBD1 (6 bases). This CDR3 contains 16 residues. Trimming removed 0 bases at V and 1 base at J, with 12 bases between. Germline CDR1 SGHTA, CDR2 FQGNSA.